The 29 T cell receptor beta chains given below trace back to one sample, sequenced in a study of T cell responses to AZD1222 COVID-19 vaccine. Assay: immunoSEQ multiplex PCR; the TCRdb copy retains only in-frame clones and omits some. The data hold around 130,000 clones, with about nine tenths observed a single time. The specimen was peripheral blood, collected 28 days after the second AZD1222 dose. These receptors came from an adult who received the AZD1222 COVID-19 vaccine.

CDR3 amino acids: CASRATGGAVDEQYF. The CDR3 DNA reads as TGTGCCAGCAGAGCCACAGGGGGGGCCGTAGACGAGCAGTACTTC. The rearrangement uses TRBV6-5 and TRBJ2-7, with D possibly matching TRBD1 (8 bases). V gave up 6 bases and J gave up 5 bases, with 20 bases separating them. The germline V gene encodes CDR1 MNHEY and CDR2 SVGAGI. The length of the CDR3 is 15 residues.

The rearrangement joins TRBV27 to TRBJ1-2, with 7 bases lining up with TRBD1. Trimming cost V 4 bases and J 4 bases; bases outside gene matches: 9. The CDR3 is 15 residues long. CDR1 MNHEY and CDR2 SMNVEV come from the germline V gene (reference sequence). The CDR3 loop reads CASSSGQEIIYGYTF. CDR3 DNA sequence: TGTGCCAGCAGTTCCGGACAGGAAATCATCTATGGCTACACCTTC.

The chain uses TRBV7-2 and TRBJ2-3; D gene unclear. V lost 0 bases and J lost 1, with 8 bases in between. The CDR3 consists of 15 residues. The germline V gene has CDR1 SGHTA and CDR2 FQGNSA. This chain's CDR3 is CASSLASDRTDTQYF. The DNA of the CDR3 is TGTGCCAGCAGCTTAGCTTCTGATCGCACAGATACGCAGTATTTT.

The chain is built from TRBV30 and TRBJ1-2; the D gene is possibly TRBD1 (6 bases). The germline V gene encodes CDR1 GTSNPN and CDR2 SVGIG (reference sequence). This CDR3 is 15 amino acids long. Trimming took 3 bases from V and 8 from J, leaving 22 bases between them. CDR3 region: CAWSPGGGWTRGYTF. CDR3 coding DNA: TGTGCCTGGAGCCCCGGGGGCGGATGGACAAGGGGCTACACCTTC.

The chain couples TRBV7-8 to TRBJ2-7; TRBD1 matches at 12 bases. The germline gives CDR1 SGHVS, CDR2 FQNEAQ. Trimming cost V 4 bases and J 7 bases; bases outside gene matches: 11. The CDR3 consists of 16 residues. The CDR3 protein is CASSSPPGQGAKEQYF. CDR3 DNA: TGTGCCAGCAGCTCCCCACCGGGACAGGGGGCGAAAGAGCAGTACTTC.

The gene calls are TRBV30 and TRBJ1-6; the D is unclear. This CDR3 region has 12 residues. Germline values: CDR1 GTSNPN, CDR2 SVGIG (reference sequence). The V end was cut by 1 base, the J end by 6 bases, with 4 bases between. CDR3 bases: TGTGCCTGGAGTGCCTCTAATTCACCCCTCCACTTT. The encoded protein is CAWSASNSPLHF.

The CDR3 sequence is CAGLRKGGASTEAFF. The CDR3 coding sequence is TGTGCCGGCCTGAGAAAGGGGGGCGCGAGCACTGAAGCTTTCTTT. This chain uses TRBV11-3 with TRBJ1-1, with a possible D match to TRBD1 (6 bases). Germline CDR1 and CDR2: SGHNT and YENEEA. Trimming cost V 11 bases and J 4 bases, with 23 bases left between them. The CDR3 length is 15 residues.

This chain links TRBV28 with TRBJ1-2; 7 bases agree with TRBD1. The junction had 10 bases not matched to a gene; V was cut back by 5 bases and J by 7 bases. The CDR3 runs 14 residues. In germline, CDR1 is MDHEN, CDR2 SYDVKM. DNA of the CDR3: TGTGCCAGCAGTGTCCCCGGGGACAGACCTGGCTACACCTTC. It translates to CASSVPGDRPGYTF.

V and J are TRBV7-2 and TRBJ1-3; no reliable D call. Trimming took off 1 base at V and 0 bases at J, with 7 bases between the two ends. Germline assignment: CDR1 SGHTA and CDR2 FQGNSA. The length of the CDR3 is 15 residues. The CDR3 DNA follows: TGTGCCAGCAGCTTAGACGGAAGCTCTGGAAACACCATATATTTT. This encodes CASSLDGSSGNTIYF.

V gene TRBV5-1 combines with J gene TRBJ1-4; TRBD1 matches 9 bases. CDR1 and CDR2 from the germline V gene are SGHRS and YFSETQ. V lost 2 bases and J lost 10; bases outside the gene matches: 9. This CDR3 spans 15 amino acids. The CDR3 spells CASSLTGTGSPKLFF. In DNA, the CDR3 is TGCGCCAGCAGCTTAACCGGGACAGGGAGTCCAAAACTGTTTTTT.

This chain joins TRBV5-6 and TRBJ2-2; no reliable D call. With 3 bases removed from V and 4 bases from J, the gap between germline ends came to 7 bases. Per germline, CDR1 SGHDT and CDR2 YYEEEE. The length of the CDR3 is 13 residues. The CDR3, as DNA: TGTGCCAGCAGCTCTGGTTTCACCGGGGAGCTGTTTTTT. Translation gives CASSSGFTGELFF.

The V and J genes are TRBV2 and TRBJ2-5, with D possibly called TRBD1 or TRBD2 (5 bases each). V shed 5 bases and J shed 3 bases, with 10 bases lying between them. The CDR3 covers 13 residues. Germline V gene data show CDR1 as SNHLY and CDR2 as FYNNEI. CDR3 region: CASSMGPEETQYF. CDR3 coding DNA: TGTGCCAGCAGTATGGGACCAGAAGAGACCCAGTACTTC.

This chain uses TRBV6-5 with TRBJ1-6; D might be TRBD1 (5 bases). The germline gives CDR1 MNHEY, CDR2 SVGAGI. The CDR3 spans 15 residues. Trimming shortened V by 7 bases and J by 5 bases, and 15 bases separated the two germline ends. In DNA form, the CDR3 reads TGTGCCAGCACCAACCTGGGGCAGAATAATTCACCCCTCCACTTT. Its translation is CASTNLGQNNSPLHF.

The chain employs TRBV25-1 and TRBJ2-2; 10 positions agree with TRBD1. J was trimmed by 5 bases and V by 3 bases; bases with no gene match: 6. CDR3 size: 16 residues. From germline, CDR1 is MGHDK and CDR2 SYGVNS. The CDR3 reads CASSEFRTGGTGELFF. CDR3 in DNA: TGTGCCAGCAGTGAGTTCAGGACAGGGGGTACCGGGGAGCTGTTTTTT. Full variable domain (rest looked up from reference TRBV25-1 and TRBJ2-2): EADIYQTPRYLVIGTGKKITLECSQTMGHDKMYWYQQDPGMELHLIHYSYGVNSTEKGDLSSESTVSRIRTEHFPLTLESARPSHTSQYLCASSEFRTGGTGELFFGEGSRLTVL.

The V call is TRBV18, the J call TRBJ1-1; D might be TRBD1 (6 bases). V lost 3 bases and J lost 0, with 11 bases in between. This CDR3 has 15 amino acids. The V gene's germline CDR1 is KGHSH and CDR2 LQKENI. CDR3 amino acids: CASSPVAGVNTEAFF. Written as DNA, the CDR3 is TGTGCCAGCTCACCCGTCGCAGGGGTGAACACTGAAGCTTTCTTT. Drawing the rest from reference TRBV18 and TRBJ1-1, the complete variable domain is NAGVMQNPRHLVRRRGQEARLRCSPMKGHSHVYWYRQLPEEGLKFMVYLQKENIIDESGMPKERFSAEFPKEGPSILRIQQVVRGDSAAYFCASSPVAGVNTEAFFGQGTRLTVV.

The rearrangement links TRBV20-1 to TRBJ1-1; D remains ambiguous. This CDR3 contains 13 residues. V gave up 3 bases and J gave up 0 bases, with 8 bases separating them. Germline-derived CDR1 and CDR2 are DFQATT and SNEGSKA (reference sequence). CDR3 sequence reads: CSASGRMNTEAFF. The CDR3 DNA reads as TGCAGTGCTAGTGGGAGAATGAACACTGAAGCTTTCTTT.

The V call is TRBV24-1, the J call TRBJ2-2; D unclear. This CDR3 has 15 amino acids. Germline V gives CDR1 KGHDR, CDR2 SFDVKD. V was pared by 0 bases and J by 0 bases, with 4 bases between. CDR3 DNA sequence: TGTGCCACCAGTGATTTGTCGACGAACACCGGGGAGCTGTTTTTT. It is translated as CATSDLSTNTGELFF.

The rearrangement joins TRBV5-4 to TRBJ2-5, with D unclear. The germline V gene encodes CDR1 SGHNT and CDR2 YYREEE (reference sequence). Trimming took off 6 bases at V and 5 bases at J, with 20 bases between the two ends. The CDR3 spans 15 residues. The DNA of the CDR3 is TGTGCCAGCAAACTACTGGGGTACTGGTTGGAGACCCAGTACTTC. Protein product: CASKLLGYWLETQYF.

The chain is built from TRBV6-5 and TRBJ1-4; 10 bases fit TRBD1. There are 14 residues in the CDR3. The germline gives CDR1 MNHEY, CDR2 SVGAGI. V shed 6 bases and J 8 bases; nucleotides not matched to a gene: 6. The CDR3, as DNA: TGTGCCAGCAGGACCGGGACAGGGGAGGAAAAACTGTTTTTT. This gives the protein CASRTGTGEEKLFF.

The V and J genes are TRBV7-9 and TRBJ2-1, with D possibly matching TRBD2 (6 bases). The V gene lost 5 bases and the J gene lost 1 base, with 12 bases spanning the gap. This CDR3 has 15 amino acids. Germline CDR1 and CDR2: SEHNR and FQNEAQ (reference sequence). The CDR3 protein is CASSQLAISYNEQFF. In DNA form, the CDR3 reads TGTGCCAGCAGCCAACTAGCCATTTCCTACAATGAGCAGTTCTTC.

The rearrangement uses TRBV7-3 and TRBJ2-5; 9 bases agree with TRBD2. Trimming cost V 1 base and J 0 bases; bases outside gene matches: 3. CDR1 SGHTA and CDR2 FQGTGA come from the germline V gene. The CDR3 extends over 16 amino acids. The CDR3 coding sequence is TGTGCCAGCAGCTTAATTGGCGGGGGGGACCAAGAGACCCAGTACTTC. It encodes CASSLIGGGDQETQYF. Full variable domain (rest looked up from reference TRBV7-3 and TRBJ2-5): GAGVSQTPSNKVTEKGKYVELRCDPISGHTALYWYRQSLGQGPEFLIYFQGTGAADDSGLPNDRFFAVRPEGSVSTLKIQRTERGDSAVYLCASSLIGGGDQETQYFGPGTRLLVL.

Here the CDR3 reads CASSPQGGESNTEAFF. CDR3 sequence (DNA): TGTGCCAGCAGCCCCCAAGGTGGTGAGTCGAACACTGAAGCTTTCTTT. This chain uses TRBV27 with TRBJ1-1, with D unresolved. Germline V CDR1 and CDR2: MNHEY, SMNVEV (reference sequence). Trimming removed 6 bases from V and 1 base from J, with 18 bases in between. The CDR3 has 16 residues.

The count of this clone is one. This sequence joins TRBV12-3 or TRBV12-4 and TRBJ1-2; 9 bases map to TRBD1. V trimming: 6 bases; J trimming: 6 bases; junction bases outside the gene matches: 5. The CDR3 totals 13 residues. The CDR3 loop reads CASSPTGGDGYTF. In nucleotides, the CDR3 is TGTGCCAGCAGCCCGACAGGGGGTGATGGCTACACCTTC.

This clone showed up just a few times. V usage is TRBV12-3 or TRBV12-4 and J usage is TRBJ2-7, with 8 bases identical to TRBD1. V was clipped by 5 bases and J by 7 bases; unmatched bases: 4. The CDR3 has 12 residues. The CDR3 DNA follows: TGTGCCAGCAGTACCAGGGGGCGAGAGCAGTACTTC. Encoded protein: CASSTRGREQYF.

This chain connects TRBV9 to TRBJ2-1; 8 nucleotides align to TRBD2. V was pared by 0 bases and J by 6 bases, with 8 bases of the junction left unmatched. This CDR3 has 16 amino acids. CDR1 is SGDLS and CDR2 is YYNGEE in the germline V gene. The CDR3 spells CASSVAGSGGLNEQFF. For the CDR3, the DNA is TGTGCCAGCAGCGTAGCTGGAAGCGGGGGTCTCAATGAGCAGTTCTTC.

For this clone: The same CDR3 is also encoded by other DNA sequences in this sample. The V call is TRBV7-2, the J call TRBJ1-3; the D gene is possibly TRBD1 (6 bases). This CDR3 is built from 15 residues. The V gene lost 0 bases and the J gene lost 3 bases, with 9 bases spanning the gap. CDR1 SGHTA and CDR2 FQGNSA come from the germline V gene. The DNA for the CDR3 is TGTGCCAGCAGCTTAGCCCTGACAGGTGGAAACACCATATATTTT. As protein: CASSLALTGGNTIYF.

V usage is TRBV6-2 or TRBV6-3 and J usage is TRBJ2-1; 9 bases line up with TRBD2. Losses at the gene ends were 5 bases for V and 2 bases for J; bases not matched to a gene: 7. Germline CDR1 MNHEY, CDR2 SVGEGT. This CDR3 is built from 16 residues. CDR3 sequence: CASSTRLAATYNEQFF. In DNA form, the CDR3 reads TGTGCCAGCAGTACCCGACTAGCGGCGACCTACAATGAGCAGTTCTTC.

CDR3 loop: CASSLTSGSVHEQYF. The DNA for the CDR3 is TGTGCCAGCAGTTTGACTAGCGGGAGCGTCCACGAGCAGTACTTC. J is TRBJ2-7 and V is TRBV28, with TRBD2 identical over 12 bases. Germline V gives CDR1 MDHEN, CDR2 SYDVKM. CDR3 length: 15 amino acids. Germline trimming cut 3 bases from V and 5 bases from J; bases unmatched to any gene: 5.

J is TRBJ1-1 and V is TRBV19, with 9 bases identical to TRBD1. The CDR3 has 13 amino acids. Trimming removed 4 bases from V and 5 bases from J; junction bases left unmatched: 2. Germline V gives CDR1 LNHDA, CDR2 SQIVND (reference sequence). The chain's CDR3 is CASSRDRETEAFF. The CDR3 bases are TGTGCCAGTAGTAGGGACAGGGAAACTGAAGCTTTCTTT.